Shown below are 19 T cell receptor beta chains from a single sample sequenced in a study of CD8+ T cells in alopecia areata. Treatment meaning: oral pan-JAK inhibitor, 5-10 mg twice daily. After isolation, RNA underwent reverse transcription to generate cDNA as the sequencing template. The method was immunoSEQ multiplex PCR; TCRdb's version includes in-frame clones alone and lacks a portion of them. Of 150,000 to 200,000 clones listed, approximately 59% were seen once; the top ten hold around 15%. The sequenced sample was CD4+ T cells sorted from blood, obtained at roughly week 55, from a patient treated with tofacitinib. Receptors originate from a human donor with alopecia areata.

The V call is TRBV5-1, the J call TRBJ1-2; a possible D gene is TRBD1 (5 bases). There are 16 residues in the CDR3. The germline CDR1 and CDR2 sequences are SGHRS and YFSETQ. Trimming shortened V by 0 bases and J by 0 bases, and 12 bases separated the two germline ends. CDR3 in DNA: TGCGCCAGCAGCTTGGGAGACAGACGCGCTAACTATGGCTACACCTTC. Translating gives CASSLGDRRANYGYTF.

This clone was detected a few times. The genes are TRBV4-1 and TRBJ1-1; a weak D match, TRBD1 (5 bases). Looked up from germline, CDR1 is MGHRA and CDR2 is YSYEKL. This CDR3 has 18 amino acids. Trimming removed 0 bases from V and 0 bases from J, with 17 bases in between. Here the CDR3 reads CASSQEGVGRGLNTEAFF. Here the CDR3 DNA reads TGCGCCAGCAGCCAAGAAGGCGTCGGGAGGGGATTGAACACTGAAGCTTTCTTT.

This clone has only a few counts. The V and J genes are TRBV19 and TRBJ2-5; TRBD1 is a possible D gene (5 bases). The CDR3 is 19 residues long. Trimming left V 4 bases short and J 4 bases short, with 28 bases between. Germline CDR1 reads LNHDA; CDR2 reads SQIVND (reference sequence). The CDR3 nucleotides read TGTGCCAGTAGTAACAGGTTCGGCCAAAAGGAACCTGCGCGAGAGACCCAGTACTTC. Translating gives CASSNRFGQKEPARETQYF.

This clone was counted once. The CDR3 nucleotides read TGTGCCTGGAGTTTCGGGCTGAACTACGAGCAGTACTTC. Translated: CAWSFGLNYEQYF. The J gene is TRBJ2-7, the V gene TRBV30; D is undetermined. V lost 2 bases and J 3 bases, leaving 11 bases between the germline ends. Germline loops: CDR1 GTSNPN, CDR2 SVGIG (reference sequence). The CDR3 has 13 residues.

The chain employs TRBV29-1 and TRBJ2-7, with 8 nucleotides matching TRBD1. Germline assignment: CDR1 SQVTM and CDR2 ANQGSEA. V trimming: 2 bases; J trimming: 3 bases; junction bases outside the gene matches: 3. CDR3 length equals 13 residues. The CDR3 protein is CSVESGTGYEQYF. CDR3 nucleotide sequence: TGCAGCGTTGAAAGTGGGACAGGCTACGAGCAGTACTTC.

This clone showed up just a few times. The junction does not match germline at one end; this may be a read error. This sequence joins TRBV7-2 and TRBJ2-7; 8 nucleotides align to TRBD1. This CDR3 has 15 amino acids. Germline lookup yields CDR1 SGHTA and CDR2 FQGNSA. CDR3 sequence (DNA): TGTGCCAGCAGCACCGGACAGGGAGGCGATAGAATGGACCACTTC. Translation gives CASSTGQGGDRMDHF.

Worth noting for this clone: Distinct nucleotide sequences in the sample also encode this CDR3. This chain connects TRBV29-1 to TRBJ1-1; D is unclear. The V gene lost 3 bases and the J gene lost 3 bases, with 5 bases spanning the gap. Germline V gives CDR1 SQVTM, CDR2 ANQGSEA. The CDR3 has 11 residues. For the CDR3, the DNA is TGCAGCGTTGATGCGGACACTGAAGCTTTCTTT. It translates to CSVDADTEAFF.

The chain has TRBV2 and TRBJ1-4, with 10 positions matching TRBD1. Germline CDR1 reads SNHLY; CDR2 reads FYNNEI. The CDR3 has 14 residues. Trimming at V came to 6 bases and at J to 10 bases, leaving 8 bases not matched to a gene. The CDR3 DNA follows: TGTGCCAGCAGACCGGGACAGGGGTTCGGAAAACTGTTTTTT. Residues: CASRPGQGFGKLFF.

This clone was recorded only once. The rearrangement joins TRBV27 to TRBJ2-2; D not resolved. The CDR3 loop spans 14 amino acids. Trimming took 7 bases from V and 1 from J, leaving 10 bases between them. Germline CDR1 and CDR2: MNHEY and SMNVEV (reference sequence). CDR3 in amino acids: CASMNNRNTGELFF. CDR3 in DNA: TGTGCCAGCATGAACAATCGGAACACCGGGGAGCTGTTTTTT.

This chain uses TRBV29-1 with TRBJ2-5, with D unclear. Germline CDR1 reads SQVTM; CDR2 reads ANQGSEA. Trimming left V 3 bases short and J 2 bases short, with 10 bases between. CDR3 length: 13 amino acids. The CDR3 protein is CSVDFPVQETQYF. The CDR3 nucleotides read TGCAGCGTTGATTTTCCGGTACAAGAGACCCAGTACTTC.

The V call is TRBV7-2, the J call TRBJ1-1, with D possibly being TRBD1 (6 bases). Germline V lookup: CDR1 SGHTA, CDR2 FQGNSA. This CDR3 comprises 15 residues. The V and J ends lost 5 bases and 1 base respectively, with 14 bases between them. This CDR3 is CASSRTGQQNTEAFF. The CDR3, as DNA: TGTGCCAGCAGCCGGACGGGACAACAGAACACTGAAGCTTTCTTT.

This CDR3 is CAWSRSGGNNEQFF. The CDR3 DNA reads as TGTGCCTGGAGTAGAAGCGGGGGCAACAATGAGCAGTTCTTC. The chain has TRBV30 and TRBJ2-1, with 8 bases aligning to TRBD2. Germline V gene data show CDR1 as GTSNPN and CDR2 as SVGIG (reference sequence). V gave up 2 bases and J gave up 5 bases; unmatched junction bases: 5. The CDR3 loop spans 14 amino acids. The full variable domain, its missing parts supplied by reference TRBV30 and TRBJ2-1, is SQTIHQWPATLVQPVGSPLSLECTVEGTSNPNLYWYRQAAGRGLQLLFYSVGIGQISSEVPQNLSASRPQDRQFILSSKKLLLSDSGFYLCAWSRSGGNNEQFFGPGTRLTVL.

J is TRBJ2-2 and V is TRBV7-3; D is undetermined. Germline assignment: CDR1 SGHTA and CDR2 FQGTGA. Trimming removed 3 bases from V and 3 bases from J, with 11 bases in between. The CDR3 loop spans 15 amino acids. DNA for the CDR3: TGTGCCAGCAGCTTGAACCCCGGATACACCGGGGAGCTGTTTTTT. Translation: CASSLNPGYTGELFF.

This clone was seen repeatedly, ten times or more. J is TRBJ1-4 and V is TRBV7-2, with TRBD1 matching over 12 bases. The CDR3 contains 15 residues. The junction had 5 bases not matched to a gene; V was cut back by 5 bases and J by 7 bases. The germline V gene encodes CDR1 SGHTA and CDR2 FQGNSA. The CDR3 sequence is CASSPGQGAFEKLFF. The CDR3 bases are TGTGCCAGCAGCCCGGGACAGGGGGCGTTTGAAAAACTGTTTTTT.

This clone appeared a single time. The rearrangement uses TRBV18 and TRBJ2-7; tentatively, D is TRBD1 (6 bases). CDR1 and CDR2 from the germline V gene are KGHSH and LQKENI. CDR3 size: 15 residues. Deletions cut 0 bases from V and 4 bases from J, with 13 bases between. The CDR3 spells CASSPPSQGRYEQYF. The DNA for the CDR3 is TGTGCCAGCTCACCACCTTCACAGGGTCGTTACGAGCAGTACTTC. The full variable domain, completed using reference TRBV18 and TRBJ2-7, is NAGVMQNPRHLVRRRGQEARLRCSPMKGHSHVYWYRQLPEEGLKFMVYLQKENIIDESGMPKERFSAEFPKEGPSILRIQQVVRGDSAAYFCASSPPSQGRYEQYFGPGTRLTVT.

V and J are TRBV29-1 and TRBJ2-5, with a possible D match to TRBD2 (7 bases). Looked up from germline, CDR1 is SQVTM and CDR2 is ANQGSEA. This CDR3 contains 15 residues. The V and J ends lost 4 bases and 4 bases respectively, with 19 bases between them. The CDR3 sequence is CSVVLGLGGGETQYF. CDR3 sequence (DNA): TGCAGCGTTGTCCTTGGACTAGGGGGGGGAGAGACCCAGTACTTC. The full variable domain, completed using reference TRBV29-1 and TRBJ2-5, is SAVISQKPSRDICQRGTSLTIQCQVDSQVTMMFWYRQQPGQSLTLIATANQGSEATYESGFVIDKFPISRPNLTFSTLTVSNMSPEDSSIYLCSVVLGLGGGETQYFGPGTRLLVL.

The rearrangement joins TRBV2 to TRBJ1-1, with TRBD1 as a possible D gene (5 bases). Germline V CDR1 and CDR2: SNHLY, FYNNEI. The CDR3 totals 11 residues. The V end lost 9 bases, the J end lost 10 bases, and 15 bases lay between the germline ends. The chain's CDR3 is CARGQEGIAFF. The CDR3 DNA sequence: TGTGCCAGAGGCCAGGAGGGGATAGCTTTCTTT. Filled out from reference TRBV2 and TRBJ1-1, the complete variable domain reads EPEVTQTPSHQVTQMGQEVILRCVPISNHLYFYWYRQILGQKVEFLVSFYNNEISEKSEIFDDQFSVERPDGSNFTLKIRSTKLEDSAMYFCARGQEGIAFFGQGTRLTVV.

The chain links TRBV29-1 to TRBJ2-1, with 10 positions matching TRBD1. This CDR3 has 15 amino acids. With 0 bases clipped from V and 8 bases from J, the junction kept 7 bases outside the gene matches. Germline V gene sequence: CDR1 SQVTM, CDR2 ANQGSEA. CDR3 protein: CSVEDPRQGADEQFF. CDR3 in DNA: TGCAGCGTTGAAGACCCCAGACAGGGGGCGGATGAGCAGTTCTTC.

In the case of this clone: Other DNA sequences in this specimen translate into the identical CDR3. The gene calls are TRBV18 and TRBJ2-5; D not resolved. Looked up from germline, CDR1 is KGHSH and CDR2 is LQKENI. The V and J ends lost 3 bases and 3 bases respectively, with 8 bases between them. The CDR3 sequence is 13 residues long. Written as DNA, the CDR3 is TGTGCCAGCTCACCGCCGTCCAAAGAGACCCAGTACTTC. It translates to CASSPPSKETQYF.